One sample yielded the 24 T cell receptor beta chains listed below, sequenced in a study of cytomegalovirus exposure and HLA in healthy donors. The PCR had 60 Vbeta and 13 Jbeta primers. The data were produced by immunoSEQ multiplex PCR, yet TCRdb's version contains in-frame clones alone and is incomplete. The data hold about 140,000 clones, with around 72% observed a single time. The sample taken for sequencing was PBMCs. The source of these receptors is a middle-aged man in good health and CMV-seropositive.

The V gene is TRBV7-3, the J gene TRBJ1-3; D gene unclear. V lost 5 bases and J lost 0, with 11 bases in between. CDR3 length: 15 residues. Germline-derived CDR1 and CDR2 are SGHTA and FQGTGA. The CDR3 is CASSPTPGSGNTIYF. The CDR3 nucleotides read TGTGCCAGCAGCCCGACACCTGGCTCTGGAAACACCATATATTTT.

This clone came up once. V and J are TRBV5-1 and TRBJ2-7; maybe TRBD1 (6 bases). The CDR3 contains 13 residues. The germline V and J ends were trimmed by 2 bases and 6 bases, with 12 bases remaining between them. CDR1 SGHRS and CDR2 YFSETQ come from the germline V gene. The CDR3 sequence is CASSFRQVGEQYF. In DNA form, the CDR3 reads TGCGCCAGCAGCTTTCGACAGGTCGGCGAGCAGTACTTC.

A single count supports this clone. V usage is TRBV30 and J usage is TRBJ1-5; D is perhaps TRBD1 (5 bases). This CDR3 is built from 17 residues. Germline loops: CDR1 GTSNPN, CDR2 SVGIG (reference sequence). V was shortened by 1 base and J by 0 bases, with 16 bases between the two germline ends. This CDR3 is CAWSDPFRGDSNQPQHF. CDR3 nucleotide sequence: TGTGCCTGGAGTGACCCATTCCGGGGGGATAGCAATCAGCCCCAGCATTTT.

V usage is TRBV2 and J usage is TRBJ1-1; 12 bases fit TRBD1. From germline, CDR1 is SNHLY and CDR2 FYNNEI. The junction had 9 bases not matched to a gene; V was cut back by 11 bases and J by 5 bases. CDR3 size: 14 residues. CDR3 coding DNA: TGTGCCGGACGGGACAGGGGGCAGGGAACTGAAGCTTTCTTT. Translation gives CAGRDRGQGTEAFF.

The chain is built from TRBV5-1 and TRBJ1-1; D is uncertain. The V end was cut by 1 base, the J end by 4 bases, with 11 bases between. CDR3 length equals 14 residues. Looked up from germline, CDR1 is SGHRS and CDR2 is YFSETQ. The CDR3 DNA sequence: TGCGCCAGCAGCTTGTTCGGGGTCAGCACTGAAGCTTTCTTT. It is translated as CASSLFGVSTEAFF.

For the CDR3, the DNA is TGTGCCAGCAGTTGGACAGACACAGATACGCAGTATTTT. This encodes CASSWTDTDTQYF. The chain carries TRBV6-5 and TRBJ2-3; tentatively, D is TRBD1 (6 bases). Trimming left V 4 bases short and J 2 bases short, with 7 bases between. The CDR3 spans 13 residues. CDR1 and CDR2 (germline): MNHEY, SVGAGI.

V and J are TRBV7-6 and TRBJ2-1; TRBD1 aligns across 10 bases. Germline CDR1 is SGHVS and CDR2 is FNYEAQ. The ends lost 5 bases at V and 6 bases at J; junction bases unmatched: 1. This CDR3 is built from 13 residues. CDR3: CASSRDRGNEQFF. The DNA for the CDR3 is TGTGCCAGCAGCCGGGACAGGGGCAATGAGCAGTTCTTC.

V usage is TRBV13 and J usage is TRBJ1-2, with D unclear. V was pared by 2 bases and J by 8 bases, with 21 bases between. The CDR3 is made up of 16 amino acids. The V gene's germline CDR1 is PRHDT and CDR2 FYEKMQ (reference sequence). The CDR3 reads CASSLFEVRTLGGYTF. Here the CDR3 DNA reads TGTGCCAGCAGCTTATTTGAGGTCAGGACTTTGGGGGGCTACACCTTC.

This clone was recorded a few times. Compared with germline, one end of the junction differs, possibly owing to a read error. Other DNA sequences in this specimen translate into the identical CDR3. The CDR3 bases are TGCGCCAGCAGCCAAGATAGCGGGTCTGGGGCCAACGTCCTGACTTTC. Amino acids: CASSQDSGSGANVLTF. The genes are TRBV5-4 and TRBJ2-6; TRBD2 matches at 7 bases. This CDR3 region has 16 residues. Germline-derived CDR1 and CDR2 are SGHNT and YYREEE (reference sequence).

In DNA form, the CDR3 reads TGTGCCAGCACCTCCGGGACATATGGCTACACCTTC. Its translation: CASTSGTYGYTF. The chain combines TRBV7-9 with TRBJ1-2, with TRBD1 as a possible D gene (6 bases). The V gene's germline CDR1 is SEHNR and CDR2 FQNEAQ (reference sequence). The CDR3 is 12 residues long. V dropped 7 bases and J dropped 5 bases, with 11 bases sitting between them.

The V and J genes are TRBV19 and TRBJ2-5; the D gene is possibly TRBD1 (6 bases). CDR1 LNHDA and CDR2 SQIVND come from the germline V gene (reference sequence). CDR3 length equals 15 residues. V lost 6 bases to trimming and J lost 9 bases, with 23 bases between them. This CDR3 reads CASSPETGLVEAQYF. CDR3 nucleotides: TGTGCCAGTAGCCCGGAGACAGGTTTGGTGGAGGCCCAGTACTTC.

The chain combines TRBV4-2 with TRBJ2-7; 7 bases match TRBD1. Germline V gives CDR1 LGHNA, CDR2 YNFKEQ. The CDR3 runs 14 residues. V trimming: 2 bases; J trimming: 1 base; junction bases outside the gene matches: 2. The CDR3 loop is CASSQRTGSYEQYF. The CDR3 nucleotides read TGTGCCAGCAGCCAAAGGACAGGATCCTACGAGCAGTACTTC.

In regard to this clone: The junction differs from germline at one of its ends, possibly a read error. V usage is TRBV7-7 and J usage is TRBJ2-1; TRBD2 matches at 11 bases. Looked up from germline, CDR1 is SSHAT and CDR2 is FNYEAQ (reference sequence). This CDR3 comprises 15 residues. CDR3 loop: CASSPRGLAVDEQFF. CDR3 in DNA: TGTGCTAGCAGCCCCAGGGGACTAGCGGTAGATGAGCAGTTCTTC. Variable domain in full (rest from reference TRBV7-7 and TRBJ2-1): GAGVSQSPRYKVTKRGQDVTLRCDPISSHATLYWYQQALGQGPEFLTYFNYEAQPDKSGLPSDRFSAERPEGSISTLTIQRTEQRDSAMYRCASSPRGLAVDEQFFGPGTRLTVL.

The chain combines TRBV29-1 with TRBJ2-3, with TRBD2 matching 8 bases. Germline CDR1 SQVTM, CDR2 ANQGSEA. This CDR3 spans 12 amino acids. After removal of 0 bases from V and 14 bases from J, the junction contained 7 bases not matched to a gene. CDR3 sequence reads: CSVEDGDSGVYF. The CDR3 region has the DNA TGCAGCGTTGAAGATGGGGATAGCGGGGTGTATTTT.

This clone showed up just once. CDR3 amino acids: CASSRGDHSNQPQHF. In DNA form, the CDR3 reads TGTGCCAGCAGTAGGGGCGACCATAGCAATCAGCCCCAGCATTTT. The chain links TRBV2 to TRBJ1-5, with D possibly being TRBD1 (5 bases). Germline V lookup: CDR1 SNHLY, CDR2 FYNNEI. This CDR3 is built from 15 residues. The V end lost 5 bases, the J end lost 0 bases, and 11 bases lay between the germline ends.

CDR3 sequence (DNA): TGTGCCAGCAGCTCGCGGGGCGGCGGTGGAGAGCAGTACTTC. Translated, it gives CASSSRGGGGEQYF. The chain has TRBV11-2 and TRBJ2-7; weak D call: TRBD2 (6 bases). The CDR3 sequence is 14 residues long. The V gene lost 4 bases and the J gene lost 7 bases, with 17 bases spanning the gap. Germline V gives CDR1 SGHAT, CDR2 FQNNGV.

The V and J genes are TRBV2 and TRBJ1-2; no firm D call. The CDR3 contains 11 residues. V was pared by 3 bases and J by 7 bases, with 6 bases between. Germline CDR1 reads SNHLY; CDR2 reads FYNNEI. CDR3 sequence: CASSDNGGYTF. The CDR3 DNA is TGTGCCAGCAGTGACAACGGTGGCTACACCTTC. The complete variable domain, with remaining parts taken from reference TRBV2 and TRBJ1-2, reads EPEVTQTPSHQVTQMGQEVILRCVPISNHLYFYWYRQILGQKVEFLVSFYNNEISEKSEIFDDQFSVERPDGSNFTLKIRSTKLEDSAMYFCASSDNGGYTFGSGTRLTVV.

The genes are TRBV11-2 and TRBJ1-4, with 9 bases lining up with TRBD1. Germline loops: CDR1 SGHAT, CDR2 FQNNGV. This CDR3 has 19 residues. The trim removed 0 bases at V and 2 bases at J, leaving 10 bases unmatched. The CDR3 DNA sequence: TGTGCCAGCAGCTTAGATGAAAACAGGGGGCAAAGGACTAATGAAAAACTGTTTTTT. Encoded protein: CASSLDENRGQRTNEKLFF.

V and J are TRBV4-1 and TRBJ2-3, with 7 positions matching TRBD2. V dropped 1 base and J dropped 2; count of bases not matched to a gene: 9. CDR1 MGHRA and CDR2 YSYEKL come from the germline V gene. The CDR3 covers 17 residues. The CDR3 coding sequence is TGCGCCAGCAGCCAAGTTTTGAGCGGGGCTTTCACAGATACGCAGTATTTT. Its translation: CASSQVLSGAFTDTQYF.

The chain couples TRBV6-4 to TRBJ2-3; TRBD2 aligns across 9 bases. The CDR3 runs to 15 residues. The germline V gene has CDR1 MRHNA and CDR2 SNTAGT. V shed 6 bases and J 6 bases; nucleotides not matched to a gene: 10. CDR3 coding DNA: TGTGCCAGCAGCCCTATGGCGGGGGGGATGGATACGCAGTATTTT. Protein product: CASSPMAGGMDTQYF.

This chain uses TRBV5-6 with TRBJ2-1; D might be TRBD2 (6 bases). The CDR3 runs to 15 residues. V shed 1 base and J shed 5 bases, with 13 bases lying between them. From germline, CDR1 is SGHDT and CDR2 YYEEEE. The CDR3 protein is CASSLRGTTNNEQFF. The CDR3 DNA follows: TGTGCCAGCAGCTTGCGCGGGACGACGAACAATGAGCAGTTCTTC.

In this sample, this clone turned up a few times. Its ends do not fully match the called genes, so a read error is possible. V and J are TRBV18 and TRBJ1-2; 8 bases agree with TRBD1. The CDR3 runs 12 residues. Germline CDR1 is KGHSH and CDR2 is LQKENI. For the CDR3, the DNA is TGTGCTAGCTCGACAGGGGACTATGGCTACACCTTC. As protein: CASSTGDYGYTF. Complete variable domain (other parts from reference TRBV18 and TRBJ1-2): NAGVMQNPRHLVRRRGQEARLRCSPMKGHSHVYWYRQLPEEGLKFMVYLQKENIIDESGMPKERFSAEFPKEGPSILRIQQVVRGDSAAYFCASSTGDYGYTFGSGTRLTVV.

This clone has only one observation. This chain joins TRBV2 and TRBJ1-5, with D tentatively TRBD1 (6 bases). The CDR3 has 14 residues. Germline V CDR1 and CDR2: SNHLY, FYNNEI. Trimming pared 9 bases from V and 0 bases from J, leaving 12 bases between. The CDR3 DNA reads as TGTGCCAGTAAACAGGGACATAGCAATCAGCCCCAGCATTTT. The encoded protein is CASKQGHSNQPQHF. The entire variable domain, with the rest obtained from reference TRBV2 and TRBJ1-5, is as follows: EPEVTQTPSHQVTQMGQEVILRCVPISNHLYFYWYRQILGQKVEFLVSFYNNEISEKSEIFDDQFSVERPDGSNFTLKIRSTKLEDSAMYFCASKQGHSNQPQHFGDGTRLSIL.

CDR3 nucleotide sequence: TGTGCCAGCAGTGAAGGGACAGGGGATCAGCCCCAGCATTTT. It yields the protein CASSEGTGDQPQHF. V gene TRBV2 combines with J gene TRBJ1-5; 9 bases agree with TRBD1. CDR1 and CDR2 (germline): SNHLY, FYNNEI. V gave up 1 base and J gave up 5 bases; unmatched junction bases: 0. There are 14 residues in the CDR3.